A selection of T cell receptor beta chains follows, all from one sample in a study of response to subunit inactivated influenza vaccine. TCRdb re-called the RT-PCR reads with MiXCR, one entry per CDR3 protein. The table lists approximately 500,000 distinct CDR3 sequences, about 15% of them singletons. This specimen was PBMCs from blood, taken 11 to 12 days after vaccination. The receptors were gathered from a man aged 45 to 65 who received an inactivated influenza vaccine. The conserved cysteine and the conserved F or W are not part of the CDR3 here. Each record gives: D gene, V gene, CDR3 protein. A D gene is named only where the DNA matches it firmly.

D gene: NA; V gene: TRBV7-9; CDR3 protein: ASSGGTVEQF
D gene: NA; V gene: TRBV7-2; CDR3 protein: ASSEQGSSYNEQF
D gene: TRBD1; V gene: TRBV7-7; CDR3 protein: ASSLTRDRGNTGELF
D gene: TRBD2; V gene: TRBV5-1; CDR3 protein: ASSTGLALETQY
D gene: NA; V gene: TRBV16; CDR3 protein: ASSQVRADNTEAF
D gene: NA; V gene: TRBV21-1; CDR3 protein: ASSKVEGLAKNIQY
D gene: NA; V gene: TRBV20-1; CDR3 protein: TVRRTRGTDTQY
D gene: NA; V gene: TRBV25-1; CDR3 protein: ASSGGGRSSGYT
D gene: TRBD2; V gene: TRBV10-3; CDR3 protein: ATSGGAYEQY
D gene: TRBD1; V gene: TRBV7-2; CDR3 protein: ASSLAGQDTGELF
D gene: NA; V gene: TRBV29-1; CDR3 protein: SLHPTWGTEAF
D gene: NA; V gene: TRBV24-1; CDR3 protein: ATGELSSGANVLT
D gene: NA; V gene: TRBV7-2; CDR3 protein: ASSHGRYTGELF
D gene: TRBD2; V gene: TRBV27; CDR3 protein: ASSSLTSGSTLSTDTQY
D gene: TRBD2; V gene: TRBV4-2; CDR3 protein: ASSQVIWGGSSYNEQF
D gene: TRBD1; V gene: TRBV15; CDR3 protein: ATSREDREGYGYT
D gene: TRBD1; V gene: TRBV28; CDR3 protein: ASSPTQGASNQPQH
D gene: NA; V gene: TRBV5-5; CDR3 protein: ASSLTGRGPQH
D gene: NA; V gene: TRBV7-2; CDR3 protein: ASSLASSVRTDTQY
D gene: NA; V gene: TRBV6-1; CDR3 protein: ASSPTVAGFVPNTEAF
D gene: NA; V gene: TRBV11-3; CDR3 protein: ASSVGGVRSYNEQF
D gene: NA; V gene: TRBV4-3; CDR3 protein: ASSQDKPGELF
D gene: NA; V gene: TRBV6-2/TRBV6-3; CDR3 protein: ASSYGTTVYEQY
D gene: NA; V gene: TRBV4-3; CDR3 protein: TRHPPTPSSYEQY
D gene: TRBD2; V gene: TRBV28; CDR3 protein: AMGPGLGGYGIVGETQY
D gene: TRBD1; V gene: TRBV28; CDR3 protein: ASIRGPNTDTQY
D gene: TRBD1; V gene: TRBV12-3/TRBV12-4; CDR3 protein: ASSFQGADTQY
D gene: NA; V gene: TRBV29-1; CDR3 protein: SVGSPGRTDTQY
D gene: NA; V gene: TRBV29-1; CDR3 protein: SVAIGLSGNTIY
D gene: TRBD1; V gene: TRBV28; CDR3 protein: ASSLVGTAVTYEQY
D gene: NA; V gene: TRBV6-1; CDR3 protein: ASSGQGGDGEQF
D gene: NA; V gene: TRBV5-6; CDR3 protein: ASSLVGANEQF
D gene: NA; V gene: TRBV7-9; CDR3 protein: ASSLVAYGYT
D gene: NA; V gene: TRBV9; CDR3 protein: ASSVDDASNEQF
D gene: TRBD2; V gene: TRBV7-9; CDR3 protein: ASSFRTSGMSDTQY
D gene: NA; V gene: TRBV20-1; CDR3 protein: SARDARRGTDEQY
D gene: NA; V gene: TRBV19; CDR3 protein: ASKRAGYGYT
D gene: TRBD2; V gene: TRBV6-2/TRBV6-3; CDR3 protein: ASSYSPGGLYFADTQY
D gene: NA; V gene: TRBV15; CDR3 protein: ATSRAGTSYSYEQY
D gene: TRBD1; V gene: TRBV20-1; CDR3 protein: SARRTGGYTEAF
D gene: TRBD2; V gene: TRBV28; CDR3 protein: ASSFPLGDYPSNEQF
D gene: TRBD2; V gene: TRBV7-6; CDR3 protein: ASSLWLAGGIQETQY
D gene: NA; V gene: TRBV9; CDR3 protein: ASSVVPGASGELF
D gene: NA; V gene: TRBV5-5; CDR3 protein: ATDLRPAGNEQF
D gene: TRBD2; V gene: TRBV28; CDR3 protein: ASSLGLAGAAEQY
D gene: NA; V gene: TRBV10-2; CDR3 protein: ASRDQGTYNSPLH
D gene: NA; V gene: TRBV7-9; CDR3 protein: ASSLPSGETQY
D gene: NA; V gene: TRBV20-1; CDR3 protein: SATAGSGYT
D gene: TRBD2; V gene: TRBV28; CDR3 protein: ASSPATSGNNEQF
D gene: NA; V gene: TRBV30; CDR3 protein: AWSGMSSGNTIY
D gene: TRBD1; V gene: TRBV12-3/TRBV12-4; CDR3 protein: ASSRTGGAGRTGELF
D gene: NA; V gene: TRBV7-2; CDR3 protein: ASRLPAHGNTQY
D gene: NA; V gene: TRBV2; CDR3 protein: ASSVEYQPQH
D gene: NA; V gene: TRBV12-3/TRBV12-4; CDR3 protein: ASSLGGDMNTEAF
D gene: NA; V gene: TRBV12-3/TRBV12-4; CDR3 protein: ASSGRENTGELF
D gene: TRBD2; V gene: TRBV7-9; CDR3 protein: ASSSGAGDGDTQY
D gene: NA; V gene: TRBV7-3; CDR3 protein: ASSLRRTVSSYNEQF
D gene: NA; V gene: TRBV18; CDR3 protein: ASSTATGELF
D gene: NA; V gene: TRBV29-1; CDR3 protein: RTGTSGANVLT
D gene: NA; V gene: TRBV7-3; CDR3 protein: ASSLSPQETQY